This TCR beta chain was sequenced for a study of cytomegalovirus exposure and HLA in healthy donors. On this clone itself: Its antigen is still unknown.

It was with 60 Vbeta and 13 Jbeta primers that the PCR ran. Sequencing was performed with immunoSEQ multiplex PCR; in TCRdb, only in-frame clones are kept and a portion is missing. The sample contains around 94,000 clones, roughly 78% of which appear only once. Findings and caveats of the study: A link between a missense DCLRE1C variant and TCR beta V- and J-gene trimming emerged from a later analysis.

As for the donors, each was a healthy bone marrow donor. V shed 3 bases and J 9 bases; nucleotides not matched to a gene: 7. This CDR3 contains 15 residues. Germline CDR1 KGHSH, CDR2 LQKENI. The receptor was isolated from a male donor in good health and CMV-seropositive. Sequencing used PBMCs. J is TRBJ2-2 and V is TRBV18; 10 nucleotides match TRBD2. The chain's CDR3 is CASSPSASGSRELFF. CDR3 coding DNA: TGTGCCAGCTCACCTTCGGCTAGCGGGAGCCGGGAGCTGTTTTTT. Filled out from reference TRBV18 and TRBJ2-2, the complete variable domain reads NAGVMQNPRHLVRRRGQEARLRCSPMKGHSHVYWYRQLPEEGLKFMVYLQKENIIDESGMPKERFSAEFPKEGPSILRIQQVVRGDSAAYFCASSPSASGSRELFFGEGSRLTVL.